One sample yielded the 29 T cell receptor beta chains listed below, sequenced in a study of blood T cell repertoires in COVID-19. Generated by immunoSEQ multiplex PCR, the TCRdb table keeps only in-frame clones and is missing some. The table shows a few hundred thousand clones, with around 86% occurring only once. Source material: PBMCs or T cells enriched from blood (not recorded which). The source is a woman aged 18-30 years who had recovered from COVID-19.

This chain links TRBV2 with TRBJ1-6; D remains ambiguous. Per the germline V gene, CDR1 is SNHLY and CDR2 is FYNNEI. The CDR3 has 12 amino acids. V lost 3 bases, J lost 13 bases, and 10 bases lay in between. This chain's CDR3 is CASSESSGPLHF. The CDR3 DNA sequence: TGTGCCAGCAGTGAGAGTTCCGGGCCCCTCCACTTT.

V usage is TRBV6-5 and J usage is TRBJ1-4, with 12 bases fitting TRBD1. CDR1 and CDR2 from the germline V gene are MNHEY and SVGAGI. V lost 6 bases and J lost 8; bases outside the gene matches: 7. CDR3 length equals 15 residues. CDR3: CASSRGTGGLEKLFF. The DNA of the CDR3 is TGTGCCAGCAGCCGGGGGACAGGGGGCCTAGAAAAACTGTTTTTT.

This rearrangement joins TRBV7-6 to TRBJ2-5; the match to TRBD1 covers 7 bases. The V and J ends lost 4 bases and 2 bases, in that order; junction bases with no gene match: 7. CDR1 and CDR2 from the germline V gene are SGHVS and FNYEAQ. The CDR3 length is 15 residues. CDR3 sequence reads: CASSSLGQYQETQYF. The CDR3 DNA sequence: TGTGCCAGCAGCTCTCTGGGACAGTATCAAGAGACCCAGTACTTC.

The chain links TRBV12-2 to TRBJ2-6; the listed D gene, TRBD1, was not tested against the DNA. TRBV12-2 is reported as a pseudogene. The CDR3 has 18 amino acids. This CDR3 is CASPTGTVLSSGANVLTF. CDR3 nucleotide sequence: TGTGCAAGTCCCACCGGGACAGTCCTTAGCTCTGGGGCCAACGTCCTGACTTTC.

This chain joins TRBV7-9 and TRBJ1-2; a possible D gene is TRBD1 (6 bases). The CDR3 length is 12 residues. Trimming stripped 3 bases from V and 8 bases from J, with 10 bases between. Germline CDR1 and CDR2: SEHNR and FQNEAQ (reference sequence). The CDR3 region has the DNA TGTGCCAGCAGCTTTACAGGGTACGGCTACACCTTC. It is translated as CASSFTGYGYTF.

The count of this clone is one. V and J are TRBV14 and TRBJ1-4; 7 positions agree with TRBD1. The CDR3 is 15 amino acids. From germline, CDR1 is SGHDN and CDR2 FVKESK. The trim removed 2 bases at V and 8 bases at J, leaving 8 bases unmatched. The CDR3 here is CASSQFGQAEEKLFF. In DNA, the CDR3 is TGTGCCAGCAGCCAATTCGGACAGGCAGAGGAAAAACTGTTTTTT. The variable domain in full, with the rest retrieved from reference TRBV14 and TRBJ1-4, is EAGVTQFPSHSVIEKGQTVTLRCDPISGHDNLYWYRRVMGKEIKFLLHFVKESKQDESGMPNNRFLAERTGGTYSTLKVQPAELEDSGVYFCASSQFGQAEEKLFFGSGTQLSVL.

This chain links TRBV12-5 with TRBJ2-5; 7 nucleotides agree with TRBD1. With V trimmed by 6 bases and J by 2 bases, 6 bases remained unmatched. From germline, CDR1 is LGHNT and CDR2 FRNRAP. CDR3 length: 14 residues. DNA of the CDR3: TGTGCTAGTGGGACAGGGATAAGGCAAGAGACCCAGTACTTC. This gives the protein CASGTGIRQETQYF.

The chain combines TRBV2 with TRBJ1-5; D is possibly TRBD1 (6 bases). This CDR3 has 15 amino acids. Trimming pared 6 bases from V and 0 bases from J, leaving 12 bases between. Germline values: CDR1 SNHLY, CDR2 FYNNEI. The CDR3 region is CASSVTGYSNQPQHF. The CDR3 DNA sequence: TGTGCCAGCAGCGTGACAGGATATAGCAATCAGCCCCAGCATTTT.

The chain carries TRBV19 and TRBJ1-1, with D unclear. Deletions cut 6 bases from V and 5 bases from J, with 10 bases between. This CDR3 spans 12 amino acids. Germline V CDR1 and CDR2: LNHDA, SQIVND (reference sequence). The CDR3 spells CASRPPGTEAFF. Written as DNA, the CDR3 is TGTGCCAGTAGACCCCCGGGAACTGAAGCTTTCTTT.

V is TRBV27 and J is TRBJ2-3; 10 bases line up with TRBD2. V was clipped by 5 bases and J by 3 bases; unmatched bases: 5. Germline-derived CDR1 and CDR2 are MNHEY and SMNVEV (reference sequence). The CDR3 sequence is 15 residues long. CDR3 nucleotide sequence: TGTGCCAGCAGTCAGCTAGCGGGGGTAACAGATACGCAGTATTTT. Encoded protein: CASSQLAGVTDTQYF.

The chain combines TRBV11-2 with TRBJ1-5, with TRBD1 matching over 7 bases. The CDR3 covers 17 residues. V lost 0 bases to trimming and J lost 1 base; unmatched junction nucleotides: 6. Germline CDR1 reads SGHAT; CDR2 reads FQNNGV. This chain's CDR3 is CASSLDQEQGSNQPQHF. The CDR3 bases are TGTGCCAGCAGCTTAGATCAAGAACAGGGGAGCAATCAGCCCCAGCATTTT.

The chain couples TRBV27 to TRBJ1-2; 8 nucleotides agree with TRBD1. Trimming cost V 0 bases and J 4 bases; bases outside gene matches: 7. This CDR3 is 16 amino acids long. Germline V CDR1 and CDR2: MNHEY, SMNVEV (reference sequence). The CDR3 loop is CASSLSSSGGSYGYTF. The CDR3 nucleotides read TGTGCCAGCAGTTTATCGTCCTCAGGGGGCAGCTATGGCTACACCTTC.

The CDR3 spells CASSQAGTGITANTGELFF. CDR3 coding DNA: TGCGCCAGCAGCCAAGCTGGGACAGGCATAACAGCGAACACCGGGGAGCTGTTTTTT. The J gene is TRBJ2-2, the V gene TRBV4-1; 8 bases are a match to TRBD1. The CDR3 runs 19 residues. Per germline, CDR1 MGHRA and CDR2 YSYEKL. V was pared by 1 base and J by 0 bases, with 10 bases of the junction left unmatched.

This sequence joins TRBV29-1 and TRBJ2-3; D is possibly TRBD2 (6 bases). V dropped 5 bases and J dropped 4 bases, with 13 bases sitting between them. CDR3 length: 13 amino acids. The germline CDR1 and CDR2 sequences are SQVTM and ANQGSEA. The CDR3 is CSVLVSGADTQYF. CDR3 sequence (DNA): TGCAGCGTTCTTGTTAGCGGAGCAGATACGCAGTATTTT.

This clone was recorded at least ten times. The V gene is TRBV2, the J gene TRBJ2-3; weak D call: TRBD2 (5 bases). Germline CDR1 reads SNHLY; CDR2 reads FYNNEI. V was pared by 7 bases and J by 4 bases, with 15 bases between. This CDR3 is built from 14 residues. The CDR3 reads CASIREYGSDTQYF. The CDR3 nucleotides read TGTGCCAGCATTCGGGAATACGGATCAGATACGCAGTATTTT. The whole variable domain, remainder taken from reference TRBV2 and TRBJ2-3, is EPEVTQTPSHQVTQMGQEVILRCVPISNHLYFYWYRQILGQKVEFLVSFYNNEISEKSEIFDDQFSVERPDGSNFTLKIRSTKLEDSAMYFCASIREYGSDTQYFGPGTRLTVL.

The chain has TRBV12-3 or TRBV12-4 and TRBJ1-2, with D unresolved. This CDR3 is 11 amino acids long. V was pared by 8 bases and J by 3 bases, with 7 bases between. This chain's CDR3 is CASGRDYGYTF. The CDR3 DNA sequence: TGTGCCAGCGGGCGTGACTATGGCTACACCTTC.

The CDR3 nucleotides read TGTGCCAGCATTAACACAGGCGGTAACTATGGCTACACCTTC. Amino acid sequence: CASINTGGNYGYTF. This chain links TRBV2 with TRBJ1-2; a weak D match, TRBD1 (5 bases). The germline gives CDR1 SNHLY, CDR2 FYNNEI. The CDR3 length is 14 residues. The V and J ends lost 7 bases and 1 base respectively, with 13 bases between them.

The chain is built from TRBV30 and TRBJ1-5; D remains ambiguous. Trimming left V 5 bases short and J 7 bases short, with 15 bases between. This CDR3 has 13 amino acids. CDR1 GTSNPN and CDR2 SVGIG come from the germline V gene (reference sequence). In nucleotides, the CDR3 is TGTGCCTGGGCCAGCGGGATATGGCAGCCCCAGCATTTT. Encoded protein: CAWASGIWQPQHF. Full variable domain (missing parts from reference TRBV30 and TRBJ1-5): SQTIHQWPATLVQPVGSPLSLECTVEGTSNPNLYWYRQAAGRGLQLLFYSVGIGQISSEVPQNLSASRPQDRQFILSSKKLLLSDSGFYLCAWASGIWQPQHFGDGTRLSIL.

The rearrangement links TRBV6-5 to TRBJ2-4, with 8 bases identical to TRBD1. This CDR3 comprises 16 residues. CDR1 and CDR2 from the germline V gene are MNHEY and SVGAGI. V shed 1 base, J shed 10 bases, and the junction held 12 bases outside the gene matches. The CDR3 loop reads CASSYYAGGDARIQYF. For the CDR3, the DNA is TGTGCCAGCAGTTACTATGCAGGGGGCGATGCTAGGATTCAGTACTTC.

The chain combines TRBV5-4 with TRBJ2-5; TRBD2 aligns across 14 bases. CDR3 size: 16 residues. Germline-derived CDR1 and CDR2 are SGHNT and YYREEE (reference sequence). Germline trimming cut 4 bases from V and 2 bases from J; bases unmatched to any gene: 4. The CDR3 region has the DNA TGTGCCAGCAGCCTACGACTAGCGGGGGGGCAAGAGACCCAGTACTTC. Translated: CASSLRLAGGQETQYF.

This chain uses TRBV9 with TRBJ2-6, with 7 bases fitting TRBD1. This CDR3 comprises 18 residues. Losses at the gene ends were 4 bases for V and 0 bases for J; bases not matched to a gene: 10. CDR1 is SGDLS and CDR2 is YYNGEE in the germline V gene. The CDR3 sequence is CASSPRTGWSSGANVLTF. CDR3 in DNA: TGTGCCAGCAGCCCGAGGACAGGATGGAGCTCTGGGGCCAACGTCCTGACTTTC.

The J gene is TRBJ2-1, the V gene TRBV5-6; 10 nucleotides match TRBD1. The CDR3 spans 15 residues. From germline, CDR1 is SGHDT and CDR2 YYEEEE. Trimming took 4 bases from V and 5 from J; bases not matched to a gene: 6. In nucleotides, the CDR3 is TGTGCCAGCAGCCGAGGGACAGGGGCCAACAATGAGCAGTTCTTC. The encoded protein is CASSRGTGANNEQFF.

The gene calls are TRBV29-1 and TRBJ1-5; D possibly corresponds to TRBD1 (6 bases). Germline-derived CDR1 and CDR2 are SQVTM and ANQGSEA. V lost 3 bases and J 9 bases, leaving 15 bases between the germline ends. The length of the CDR3 is 13 residues. CDR3 in DNA: TGCAGCGTTGAGCTGCAAGGGGGGGGGCCCCAGCATTTT. Translating it yields CSVELQGGGPQHF.

The CDR3 sequence: CASSLSPSTEAFF. CDR3 DNA: TGTGCCAGCAGTTTATCCCCCAGTACTGAAGCTTTCTTT. The chain recombines TRBV27 with TRBJ1-1; no firm D call. CDR3 length equals 13 residues. Germline V lookup: CDR1 MNHEY, CDR2 SMNVEV (reference sequence). The V and J ends lost 0 bases and 5 bases respectively, with 7 bases between them.

This chain uses TRBV5-6 with TRBJ1-1, with 8 bases identical to TRBD1. The CDR3 extends over 14 amino acids. The germline V gene has CDR1 SGHDT and CDR2 YYEEEE. With V trimmed by 4 bases and J by 8 bases, 10 bases remained unmatched. CDR3 loop: CASSTGYRTGEAFF. CDR3 DNA sequence: TGTGCCAGCAGCACCGGATATCGGACAGGGGAAGCTTTCTTT.

This clone was seen just once. V usage is TRBV19 and J usage is TRBJ2-2; D perhaps matches TRBD1 (5 bases). The CDR3 contains 15 residues. Germline lookup yields CDR1 LNHDA and CDR2 SQIVND (reference sequence). Deletions cut 6 bases from V and 0 bases from J, with 11 bases between. The CDR3 loop is CASSRGATNTGELFF. CDR3 nucleotides: TGTGCCAGTAGCCGTGGGGCTACGAACACCGGGGAGCTGTTTTTT. The complete variable domain, with remaining parts taken from reference TRBV19 and TRBJ2-2, reads DGGITQSPKYLFRKEGQNVTLSCEQNLNHDAMYWYRQDPGQGLRLIYYSQIVNDFQKGDIAEGYSVSREKKESFPLTVTSAQKNPTAFYLCASSRGATNTGELFFGEGSRLTVL.

This rearrangement joins TRBV7-2 to TRBJ2-7, with 9 bases that match TRBD2. J was trimmed by 0 bases and V by 7 bases; bases with no gene match: 4. The V gene's germline CDR1 is SGHTA and CDR2 FQGNSA. This CDR3 is built from 14 residues. In DNA, the CDR3 is TGTGCCAGCACCTATAGCGGGAGCTCCTACGAGCAGTACTTC. This gives the protein CASTYSGSSYEQYF.

CDR3 protein: CASRRGTATFYEQYF. The CDR3 DNA sequence: TGTGCCAGCAGAAGGGGGACAGCTACCTTCTACGAGCAGTACTTC. The chain is built from TRBV6-5 and TRBJ2-7, with 7 bases that match TRBD1. Germline V CDR1 and CDR2: MNHEY, SVGAGI. The CDR3 has 15 residues. Unmatched junction bases numbered 11, after V lost 6 bases and J lost 3 bases.

J is TRBJ2-7 and V is TRBV21-1; the table's D call TRBD2 went unverified against the DNA. TRBV21-1 is designated a pseudogene. The length of the CDR3 is 16 residues. In nucleotides, the CDR3 is TGTGCCAGCAGCAAGGGGACTAGGAGGGTAACCTACGAGCAGTACTTC. This encodes CASSKGTRRVTYEQYF.